These 32 T cell receptor beta chains came from one sample sequenced in a study of blood T cell repertoires in COVID-19. TCRdb's table, derived via immunoSEQ multiplex PCR, lists solely in-frame clones and lacks some. The sample shows some 200,000 clones, around four fifths of them seen only once. Input material: peripheral blood. The receptors shown here come from an older woman with COVID-19, enrolled during active disease.

The chain couples TRBV5-1 to TRBJ1-1; tentatively, D is TRBD1 (5 bases). This CDR3 spans 14 amino acids. Deletions cut 0 bases from V and 3 bases from J, with 9 bases between. The germline V gene encodes CDR1 SGHRS and CDR2 YFSETQ. In DNA form, the CDR3 reads TGCGCCAGCAGCTTGGCGGAGGGGTACACTGAAGCTTTCTTT. Encoded protein: CASSLAEGYTEAFF.

This sequence joins TRBV9 and TRBJ2-2; possibly TRBD1 for D (6 bases). The CDR3 consists of 17 residues. Trimming removed 0 bases from V and 4 bases from J, with 16 bases in between. From germline, CDR1 is SGDLS and CDR2 YYNGEE. The CDR3 nucleotides read TGTGCCAGCAGCGTAGCTAAACGGGCAGGGGCCACCGGGGAGCTGTTTTTT. This codes for CASSVAKRAGATGELFF. Using reference TRBV9 and TRBJ2-2 for the parts outside the CDR3, the full variable domain is DSGVTQTPKHLITATGQRVTLRCSPRSGDLSVYWYQQSLDQGLQFLIQYYNGEERAKGNILERFSAQQFPDLHSELNLSSLELGDSALYFCASSVAKRAGATGELFFGEGSRLTVL.

The V and J genes are TRBV24-1 and TRBJ1-1; 7 positions agree with TRBD1. J lost 0 bases, V lost 4 bases, and 4 bases had no gene match. CDR3 length: 15 residues. Per the germline V gene, CDR1 is KGHDR and CDR2 is SFDVKD. The CDR3 sequence: CATSDNTGVNTEAFF. CDR3 DNA: TGTGCCACCAGTGACAACACAGGGGTGAACACTGAAGCTTTCTTT.

The chain links TRBV10-1 to TRBJ1-1; D gene uncertain. Germline V gene data show CDR1 as WNHNN and CDR2 as SYGVQD (reference sequence). The V gene lost 7 bases and the J gene lost 11 bases, with 11 bases spanning the gap. The CDR3 loop spans 10 amino acids. CDR3 amino acids: CASTPHGAFF. Written as DNA, the CDR3 is TGCGCCAGCACCCCCCACGGGGCTTTCTTT.

The V and J genes are TRBV7-2 and TRBJ2-7, with D perhaps TRBD2 (5 bases). CDR3 size: 15 residues. Germline assignment: CDR1 SGHTA and CDR2 FQGNSA. Trimming removed 4 bases from V and 0 bases from J, with 13 bases in between. CDR3 nucleotides: TGTGCCAGCAGCTCCGCGGACTTGTTCTCCTACGAGCAGTACTTC. Translation: CASSSADLFSYEQYF.

The V call is TRBV2, the J call TRBJ2-1; possible D gene TRBD2, 6 bases. CDR3 length: 13 amino acids. Germline loops: CDR1 SNHLY, CDR2 FYNNEI. Trimming cost V 7 bases and J 5 bases, with 12 bases left between them. This chain's CDR3 is CASTAGSHNEQFF. In DNA form, the CDR3 reads TGTGCCAGCACGGCGGGATCCCACAATGAGCAGTTCTTC.

The chain carries TRBV5-4 and TRBJ1-5; possible D gene TRBD1, 5 bases. Trimming shortened V by 4 bases and J by 7 bases, and 18 bases separated the two germline ends. The germline V gene encodes CDR1 SGHNT and CDR2 YYREEE (reference sequence). This CDR3 comprises 15 residues. CDR3 sequence (DNA): TGTGCCAGCAGCCAGGGTACTTCAGCTGGACAGCCCCAGCATTTT. Its translation: CASSQGTSAGQPQHF.

Note on this clone: Mismatch with germline at one junction end may stem from a read error. V is TRBV7-9 and J is TRBJ1-1, with 7 bases matching TRBD1. This CDR3 region has 13 residues. Germline CDR1 reads SEHNR; CDR2 reads FQNEAQ (reference sequence). CDR3 coding DNA: TGTGCCAGCAGCTTGACAGGGAACGCTGAAGCTTTCTTT. Its protein product is CASSLTGNAEAFF.

The count of this clone is one. The chain employs TRBV27 and TRBJ2-7; 10 bases fit TRBD2. From germline, CDR1 is MNHEY and CDR2 SMNVEV (reference sequence). This CDR3 is 14 amino acids long. The junction had 6 bases not matched to a gene; V was cut back by 10 bases and J by 0 bases. CDR3 loop: CATSSSGSSYEQYF. Here the CDR3 DNA reads TGTGCCACCTCCTCTAGCGGGAGCTCCTACGAGCAGTACTTC.

This clone was observed once. The V gene is TRBV6-6, the J gene TRBJ2-7; TRBD1 matches 9 bases. V was clipped by 6 bases and J by 0 bases; unmatched bases: 9. Germline V gives CDR1 MNHNY, CDR2 SVGAGI (reference sequence). CDR3 length: 16 amino acids. The CDR3 DNA sequence: TGTGCCAGCAGCACGACCGGGACAGGGACCTCCTACGAGCAGTACTTC. Its translation: CASSTTGTGTSYEQYF.

The chain employs TRBV19 and TRBJ1-4; 7 positions match TRBD1. The CDR3 has 16 residues. Germline lookup yields CDR1 LNHDA and CDR2 SQIVND (reference sequence). J gave up 3 bases and V 2 bases, and 6 bases lay outside the gene matches. The CDR3 DNA reads as TGTGCCAGTAGTATACCGCGACAGGGTTCTAATGAAAAACTGTTTTTT. Translation: CASSIPRQGSNEKLFF.

V and J are TRBV7-2 and TRBJ2-7; TRBD2 matches at 10 bases. This CDR3 contains 18 residues. The germline gives CDR1 SGHTA, CDR2 FQGNSA. With 2 bases clipped from V and 4 bases from J, the junction kept 14 bases outside the gene matches. The CDR3 region has the DNA TGTGCCAGCAGCTTACAGATTAGCGGGAGGATAGGGGAATACGAGCAGTACTTC. As protein: CASSLQISGRIGEYEQYF.

This clone was counted once. This chain joins TRBV7-9 and TRBJ2-2; 7 nucleotides match TRBD2. Germline V gives CDR1 SEHNR, CDR2 FQNEAQ (reference sequence). The CDR3 is 15 residues long. The junction had 9 bases not matched to a gene; V was cut back by 7 bases and J by 4 bases. Here the CDR3 DNA reads TGTGCCAGCATCGTAGCGGGCCCCGGCACCGGGGAGCTGTTTTTT. It translates to CASIVAGPGTGELFF.

V gene TRBV2 combines with J gene TRBJ2-2, with TRBD1 matching over 7 bases. The length of the CDR3 is 16 residues. The germline V gene encodes CDR1 SNHLY and CDR2 FYNNEI. V lost 5 bases to trimming and J lost 3 bases; unmatched junction nucleotides: 9. The CDR3 coding sequence is TGTGCCAGCAGTCCACAGGGGCTCTTGGACACCGGGGAGCTGTTTTTT. This translates into CASSPQGLLDTGELFF.

This sequence joins TRBV2 and TRBJ2-1; D is unclear. Germline V CDR1 and CDR2: SNHLY, FYNNEI. This CDR3 comprises 14 residues. V lost 2 bases to trimming and J lost 7 bases, with 12 bases between them. In DNA, the CDR3 is TGTGCCAGCAGTGAACGGTTGCGCCTTAATGAGCAGTTCTTC. It specifies CASSERLRLNEQFF.

Concerning this clone: Sequence at one end of the junction differs from germline and may be a read error. The chain combines TRBV11-3 with TRBJ2-2, with TRBD2 matching over 9 bases. Per germline, CDR1 SGHNT and CDR2 YENEEA. This CDR3 has 15 residues. CDR3 protein: CVSSLAGKNTGELFF. The CDR3, as DNA: TGTGTCAGCAGCCTAGCGGGGAAGAACACCGGGGAGCTGTTTTTT.

The V and J genes are TRBV29-1 and TRBJ2-1; 10 bases are a match to TRBD2. CDR3 length: 14 residues. Losses at the gene ends were 4 bases for V and 9 bases for J; bases not matched to a gene: 9. The germline gives CDR1 SQVTM, CDR2 ANQGSEA. DNA of the CDR3: TGCAGCGTTGGGAGCCTAGCGGGAGTTAGTGAGCAGTTCTTC. Its translation is CSVGSLAGVSEQFF.

The chain joins TRBV6-9 to TRBJ1-6; D is possibly TRBD1 (6 bases). Germline CDR1 is MNHGY and CDR2 is SVAAGI. The ends were cut back, 3 bases at V and 0 bases at J, with 18 bases in the middle. The CDR3 is 19 residues long. Written as DNA, the CDR3 is TGTGCCAGCAGTTACTACAGGGACCTCTGGAGCTCCTATAATTCACCCCTCCACTTT. It is translated as CASSYYRDLWSSYNSPLHF.

This clone was counted a single time. The chain couples TRBV5-6 to TRBJ2-1; tentative D call: TRBD2 (6 bases). CDR1 and CDR2 (germline): SGHDT, YYEEEE. CDR3 size: 16 residues. V gave up 3 bases and J gave up 8 bases, with 21 bases separating them. CDR3 loop: CASSWDSGLRAHEQFF. As DNA, the CDR3 is TGTGCCAGCAGCTGGGACTCCGGGCTGAGGGCCCATGAGCAGTTCTTC.

The chain carries TRBV6-2 or TRBV6-3 and TRBJ2-2; D may be TRBD1 (6 bases). From germline, CDR1 is MNHEY and CDR2 SVGEGT. CDR3 size: 13 residues. Trimming pared 5 bases from V and 6 bases from J, leaving 10 bases between. CDR3 coding DNA: TGTGCCAGCAGTAGGGGGTCGGCCGGGGAGCTGTTTTTT. Residues: CASSRGSAGELFF.

The CDR3 region is CASSEGWTSGGTDTQYF. In DNA, the CDR3 is TGTGCCAGCAGTGAAGGGTGGACTAGCGGAGGGACAGATACGCAGTATTTT. The chain employs TRBV2 and TRBJ2-3, with TRBD2 matching over 10 bases. CDR3 length: 17 amino acids. Germline values: CDR1 SNHLY, CDR2 FYNNEI. Trimming at V came to 1 base and at J to 3 bases, leaving 7 bases not matched to a gene.

The V and J genes are TRBV6-6 and TRBJ2-1; 7 bases fit TRBD1. The CDR3 is made up of 16 amino acids. Germline lookup yields CDR1 MNHNY and CDR2 SVGAGI (reference sequence). V lost 0 bases to trimming and J lost 8 bases; unmatched junction nucleotides: 10. The chain's CDR3 is CASSYSPRRTGDEQFF. DNA of the CDR3: TGTGCCAGCAGTTACTCGCCCCGGCGGACAGGCGATGAGCAGTTCTTC.

This clone was counted many times. The chain employs TRBV19 and TRBJ1-1; D is perhaps TRBD1 (5 bases). CDR3 length: 14 residues. V was trimmed by 6 bases and J by 8 bases, leaving 19 bases between them. The germline V gene encodes CDR1 LNHDA and CDR2 SQIVND (reference sequence). CDR3 DNA sequence: TGTGCCAGTAGGACCTCGGGGGGAAGGAGCGAAGCTTTCTTT. Its translation is CASRTSGGRSEAFF.

The rearrangement joins TRBV5-1 to TRBJ2-7, with D perhaps TRBD1 (6 bases). The CDR3 totals 15 residues. Trimming took 0 bases from V and 3 from J, leaving 13 bases between them. Per germline, CDR1 SGHRS and CDR2 YFSETQ. CDR3 bases: TGCGCCAGCAGCTTGGCCCCAGGGGCAAACTACGAGCAGTACTTC. Translating gives CASSLAPGANYEQYF.

The CDR3 DNA follows: TGTGCCAGCAGCTTAGAGTGGACAGGCCGGGGGACTGAAGCTTTCTTT. It is translated as CASSLEWTGRGTEAFF. The chain carries TRBV7-9 and TRBJ1-1; 7 bases fit TRBD1. CDR3 length equals 16 residues. Trimming at V came to 1 base and at J to 5 bases, leaving 10 bases not matched to a gene. The germline CDR1 and CDR2 sequences are SEHNR and FQNEAQ (reference sequence).

The CDR3 loop is CASSEGPNDSYEQYF. Here the CDR3 DNA reads TGTGCCAGCAGCGAGGGCCCCAACGACTCCTACGAGCAGTACTTC. The V gene is TRBV27, the J gene TRBJ2-7; a possible D gene is TRBD2 (5 bases). The CDR3 covers 15 residues. Germline V lookup: CDR1 MNHEY, CDR2 SMNVEV (reference sequence). V lost 6 bases to trimming and J lost 0 bases, with 15 bases between them.

The rearrangement uses TRBV2 and TRBJ1-5; TRBD1 agrees at 8 bases. Trimming cost V 7 bases and J 4 bases; bases outside gene matches: 9. The CDR3 sequence is 15 residues long. Germline loops: CDR1 SNHLY, CDR2 FYNNEI. This CDR3 reads CASMVDRARNQPQHF. The CDR3 DNA follows: TGTGCCAGCATGGTGGACAGGGCTCGGAATCAGCCCCAGCATTTT.

The chain joins TRBV29-1 to TRBJ1-1; weak D call: TRBD1 (6 bases). Germline CDR1 is SQVTM and CDR2 is ANQGSEA. The CDR3 spans 14 residues. Trimming stripped 4 bases from V and 4 bases from J, with 16 bases between. Here the CDR3 reads CSVVYGRGSTEAFF. The CDR3 DNA follows: TGCAGCGTTGTGTATGGCAGGGGTAGCACTGAAGCTTTCTTT. The full variable domain, completed using reference TRBV29-1 and TRBJ1-1, is SAVISQKPSRDICQRGTSLTIQCQVDSQVTMMFWYRQQPGQSLTLIATANQGSEATYESGFVIDKFPISRPNLTFSTLTVSNMSPEDSSIYLCSVVYGRGSTEAFFGQGTRLTVV.

V and J are TRBV10-2 and TRBJ2-1; tentative D call: TRBD2 (5 bases). The CDR3 loop spans 13 amino acids. V was cut by 7 bases and J by 5 bases, with 12 bases left in between. CDR1 and CDR2 from the germline V gene are WSHSY and SAAADI. In nucleotides, the CDR3 is TGCGCCAGCATGGGCCTAGCACACAATGAGCAGTTCTTC. Its translation: CASMGLAHNEQFF.

This clone was seen only a few times. The gene calls are TRBV27 and TRBJ1-5, with TRBD1 matching 8 bases. V lost 8 bases, J lost 2 bases, and 20 bases stayed unmatched. Germline V CDR1 and CDR2: MNHEY, SMNVEV (reference sequence). The CDR3 spans 19 residues. The CDR3 spells CASSPKGAGGYLGNQPQHF. The CDR3 DNA reads as TGTGCCAGCTCCCCTAAAGGGGCAGGGGGCTATCTAGGCAATCAGCCCCAGCATTTT.

The chain joins TRBV10-3 to TRBJ2-7; 10 bases are shared with TRBD2. Unmatched junction bases numbered 7, after V lost 5 bases and J lost 6 bases. This CDR3 region has 14 residues. The germline V gene encodes CDR1 ENHRY and CDR2 SYGVKD. The CDR3 loop is CAISRGTSDVEQYF. The CDR3 region has the DNA TGTGCCATCAGTCGCGGGACTAGCGATGTCGAGCAGTACTTC.

This clone has just one count. The rearrangement links TRBV5-1 to TRBJ2-1, with 11 bases that match TRBD2. J lost 6 bases, V lost 4 bases, and 3 bases had no gene match. CDR1 is SGHRS and CDR2 is YFSETQ in the germline V gene. The CDR3 length is 14 residues. This CDR3 reads CASSPLAGGNEQFF. Written as DNA, the CDR3 is TGCGCCAGCAGCCCCCTAGCGGGGGGCAATGAGCAGTTCTTC.